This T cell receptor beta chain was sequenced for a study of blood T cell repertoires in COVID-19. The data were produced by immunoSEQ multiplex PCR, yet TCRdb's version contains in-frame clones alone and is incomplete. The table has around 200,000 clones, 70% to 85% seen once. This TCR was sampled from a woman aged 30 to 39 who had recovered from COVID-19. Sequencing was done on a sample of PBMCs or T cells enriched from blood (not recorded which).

In nucleotides, the CDR3 is TGTGCCAGTACTCCCACGGGACAGGGGAGCCAGCCCCAGCATTTT. Amino acids: CASTPTGQGSQPQHF. The chain has TRBV19 and TRBJ1-5, with 10 bases lining up with TRBD1. Germline V gene lookup returns CDR1 LNHDA and CDR2 SQIVND (reference sequence). V lost 7 bases, J lost 7 bases, and 10 bases stayed unmatched. CDR3 size: 15 residues.